This T cell receptor beta chain was recorded in a study of lymphopenia after photon versus proton radiotherapy. The CDR3 loop spans 14 amino acids. With 1 base clipped from V and 4 bases from J, the junction kept 3 bases outside the gene matches. CDR1 SGHAT and CDR2 FQNNGV come from the germline V gene. The protocol was immunoSEQ multiplex PCR, while the TCRdb copy is restricted to in-frame clones and leaves out a portion. Of 75,000 to 90,000 clones in the sample, around 88% are singletons; the top ten hold under 1.5%. The material was peripheral blood, obtained from a patient treated with proton-based radiotherapy. The clonotype originates from a man aged 55 to 70 with pancreatic cancer. V usage is TRBV11-2 and J usage is TRBJ2-5; 7 bases match TRBD1. The DNA of the CDR3 is TGTGCCAGCAGCTTAGGGGGACAGAGAGAGACCCAGTACTTC. Its protein product is CASSLGGQRETQYF.